A few counts support the clone carrying this T cell receptor beta chain. The sample belongs to a study of CD8 T cells in ankylosing spondylitis. The CDR3 extends over 15 amino acids. The V gene end was trimmed by 5 bases and the J gene end by 0 bases; junction bases not matched to a gene: 5. Looked up from germline, CDR1 is SGHRS and CDR2 is YFSETQ. Via MiXCR, TCRdb re-called the 5' RACE reads, giving one row per CDR3 protein. The sample carries under 150,000 distinct CDR3 sequences, approximately 10% recorded once. The receptor comes from a male donor with ankylosing spondylitis or in good health (not recorded which). The sequenced sample was blood, either unsorted or a sorted T cell fraction (not recorded which). V is TRBV5-1 and J is TRBJ2-1; 7 nucleotides align to TRBD2. This chain's CDR3 is CASRGGVSSYNEQFF. The CDR3 region has the DNA TGCGCCAGCAGGGGGGGGGTCAGCTCCTACAATGAGCAGTTCTTC.